The present T cell receptor (beta chain) was sequenced within a study of cytomegalovirus exposure and HLA in healthy donors. General study points: When analyzed later, a missense DCLRE1C variant was found to be linked to TCR beta V- and J-gene trimming. There were some 150 TCR beta chains listed as cytomegalovirus-associated. Exclusion applied to some V segments, including TRBV6-2 and TRBV6-3, as they were indistinguishable.

V dropped 1 base and J dropped 2; count of bases not matched to a gene: 1. The CDR3 length is 15 residues. Germline-derived CDR1 and CDR2 are SGHNT and YYREEE (reference sequence). In the PCR, 60 Vbeta and 13 Jbeta primers were used. In the original analysis: Among the unique TCR beta chains that a later analysis counted, 80 million to 100 million in all, 10 million to 11 million were shared. The method was immunoSEQ multiplex PCR; TCRdb's version includes in-frame clones alone and lacks a portion of them. D and trimming were read from the DNA, whereas the V and J calls and clone size are those reported in that table. The sample has about 280,000 clones, around 90% seen once; the top ten hold approximately 2.4%. A remark on this clone: Its antigen is undetermined.

This chain links TRBV5-4 with TRBJ2-1; 9 bases map to TRBD2. Sequences were obtained from PBMCs. The sequence came from a woman aged 18-29 years in good health and CMV-seronegative. CDR3 protein: CASSLSGGTYNEQFF. Here the CDR3 DNA reads TGTGCCAGCAGCTTGAGCGGGGGGACCTACAATGAGCAGTTCTTC.